Shown below are 18 T cell receptor beta chains from a single sample sequenced in a study of neoadjuvant anti-PD-1 for oral cavity cancer. The data were produced by immunoSEQ multiplex PCR, yet TCRdb's version contains in-frame clones alone and is incomplete. Of 65,000 to 95,000 clones listed, approximately 80% are singletons. The sequences come from PBMCs, collected before nivolumab (anti-PD-1) treatment. All receptors derive from a person aged 40 to 85 with oral cavity squamous cell carcinoma.

V gene TRBV5-4 combines with J gene TRBJ1-1; D is unclear. This CDR3 has 13 residues. Trimming left V 1 base short and J 3 bases short, with 7 bases between. Germline CDR1 SGHNT, CDR2 YYREEE (reference sequence). The CDR3 reads CASSLLGDTEAFF. DNA of the CDR3: TGTGCCAGCAGCTTGCTCGGGGACACTGAAGCTTTCTTT.

A few counts support this clone. The rearrangement links TRBV11-2 to TRBJ1-2, with D possibly matching TRBD1 (6 bases). Trimming shortened V by 3 bases and J by 14 bases, and 13 bases separated the two germline ends. This CDR3 is 11 amino acids long. Germline values: CDR1 SGHAT, CDR2 FQNNGV. CDR3 protein: CASSFRGMSTF. The CDR3 nucleotides read TGTGCCAGCAGCTTCAGGGGTATGAGTACCTTC.

The chain uses TRBV5-4 and TRBJ2-7; possibly TRBD1 or TRBD2 for D (5 bases each). Germline V gene sequence: CDR1 SGHNT, CDR2 YYREEE (reference sequence). The CDR3 is 13 amino acids. V lost 4 bases, J lost 1 base, and 9 bases lay in between. The CDR3 spells CASSPGPSYEQYF. The CDR3 bases are TGTGCCAGCAGCCCGGGACCGTCCTACGAGCAGTACTTC.

The V call is TRBV25-1, the J call TRBJ2-7; TRBD1 aligns across 7 bases. Germline CDR1 and CDR2: MGHDK and SYGVNS. The CDR3 has 12 residues. V gave up 11 bases and J gave up 5 bases; unmatched junction bases: 9. The CDR3 is CAAGRDSNEQYF. CDR3 in DNA: TGTGCCGCTGGCCGGGACAGCAACGAGCAGTACTTC.

The chain combines TRBV5-1 with TRBJ1-2, with TRBD1 matching 7 bases. There are 15 residues in the CDR3. Germline V gene sequence: CDR1 SGHRS, CDR2 YFSETQ. Trimming took 4 bases from V and 3 from J; bases not matched to a gene: 9. The DNA of the CDR3 is TGCGCCAGCAGCCCGTACGACAGGGCTTACTATGGCTACACCTTC. Translating it yields CASSPYDRAYYGYTF. The whole variable domain, remainder taken from reference TRBV5-1 and TRBJ1-2, is KAGVTQTPRYLIKTRGQQVTLSCSPISGHRSVSWYQQTPGQGLQFLFEYFSETQRNKGNFPGRFSGRQFSNSRSEMNVSTLELGDSALYLCASSPYDRAYYGYTFGSGTRLTVV.

The chain has TRBV5-1 and TRBJ1-1, with D possibly matching TRBD1 (6 bases). CDR1 is SGHRS and CDR2 is YFSETQ in the germline V gene. There are 14 residues in the CDR3. The V end lost 1 base, the J end lost 1 base, and 8 bases lay between the germline ends. CDR3 protein: CASSLLQGNTEAFF. The CDR3 nucleotides read TGCGCCAGCAGCTTGTTACAGGGGAACACTGAAGCTTTCTTT.

The CDR3 reads CASSSGTGELDEQFF. CDR3 in DNA: TGCGCCAGCAGCTCTGGGACAGGGGAACTGGATGAGCAGTTCTTC. The chain uses TRBV5-1 and TRBJ2-1, with 10 positions matching TRBD1. The V segment lost 3 bases and the J segment 8 bases; nucleotides outside the gene matches: 8. This CDR3 has 15 amino acids. Germline CDR1 and CDR2: SGHRS and YFSETQ.

The rearrangement uses TRBV29-1 and TRBJ2-4; D might be TRBD1 or TRBD2, each matching 5 bases. Germline lookup yields CDR1 SQVTM and CDR2 ANQGSEA. V gave up 4 bases and J gave up 2 bases, with 9 bases separating them. This CDR3 is built from 13 residues. CDR3 amino acids: CSVVEGTKNIQYF. The CDR3 DNA is TGCAGCGTTGTCGAGGGGACCAAAAACATTCAGTACTTC.

V is TRBV6-6 and J is TRBJ1-5; a possible D gene is TRBD1 (6 bases). CDR3 length: 16 amino acids. Germline V CDR1 and CDR2: MNHNY, SVGAGI (reference sequence). Trimming left V 5 bases short and J 4 bases short, with 18 bases between. The CDR3, as DNA: TGTGCCAGCAGTACCCCGGGACACCAGGGGAATCAGCCCCAGCATTTT. It is translated as CASSTPGHQGNQPQHF.

The gene calls are TRBV5-1 and TRBJ1-1; D possibly corresponds to TRBD1 (6 bases). Germline loops: CDR1 SGHRS, CDR2 YFSETQ. This CDR3 has 16 residues. The V end was cut by 4 bases, the J end by 4 bases, with 20 bases between. The DNA for the CDR3 is TGCGCCAGCAGCCGATTACAGGGCACCGGATCCACTGAAGCTTTCTTT. Translation gives CASSRLQGTGSTEAFF.

V is TRBV27 and J is TRBJ2-7; D remains unclear. This CDR3 is built from 14 residues. Germline lookup yields CDR1 MNHEY and CDR2 SMNVEV (reference sequence). Trimming shortened V by 5 bases and J by 3 bases, and 14 bases separated the two germline ends. The CDR3 DNA follows: TGTGCCAGCAGTCCCTCTGGATTCCGCTACGAGCAGTACTTC. It yields the protein CASSPSGFRYEQYF.

CDR3 coding DNA: TGTGCCAGCAGACGGATGTCTAACACCGGGGAGCTGTTTTTT. Translating gives CASRRMSNTGELFF. The chain links TRBV6-5 to TRBJ2-2; the D is unclear. This CDR3 has 14 residues. The V end was cut by 6 bases, the J end by 2 bases, with 10 bases between. Germline V gene sequence: CDR1 MNHEY, CDR2 SVGAGI.

This clone was recorded at least ten times. The CDR3: CASSRGEAGNYEQYF. DNA for the CDR3: TGCGCCAGCTCCCGCGGGGAAGCGGGGAACTACGAGCAGTACTTC. The rearrangement links TRBV10-1 to TRBJ2-7; 7 bases fit TRBD2. Trimming took 8 bases from V and 3 from J; bases not matched to a gene: 13. CDR3 size: 15 residues. The germline CDR1 and CDR2 sequences are WNHNN and SYGVQD (reference sequence).

The V and J genes are TRBV10-3 and TRBJ2-7; 7 positions agree with TRBD1. Germline CDR1 reads ENHRY; CDR2 reads SYGVKD. With V trimmed by 7 bases and J by 2 bases, 8 bases remained unmatched. The CDR3 loop spans 14 amino acids. CDR3 protein: CAITSGQVTYEQYF. The DNA of the CDR3 is TGTGCCATCACCTCCGGACAGGTGACCTACGAGCAGTACTTC.

The chain carries TRBV4-1 and TRBJ1-2; D is perhaps TRBD1 (6 bases). Germline lookup yields CDR1 MGHRA and CDR2 YSYEKL. V lost 0 bases and J lost 11, with 22 bases in between. This CDR3 comprises 16 residues. DNA for the CDR3: TGCGCCAGCAGCCAAGATACGGACAGCCCCACTATGGGGTACACCTTC. This encodes CASSQDTDSPTMGYTF.

The V call is TRBV7-8, the J call TRBJ1-5, with D uncertain. Trimming took off 5 bases at V and 1 base at J, with 15 bases between the two ends. This CDR3 is 16 amino acids long. CDR1 and CDR2 (germline): SGHVS, FQNEAQ. In DNA, the CDR3 is TGTGCCAGCAGCCCTACCGGGCGGACCAGCAATCAGCCCCAGCATTTT. Its protein product is CASSPTGRTSNQPQHF.

CDR3 sequence (DNA): TGTGCCAGCAGTGAGGTTGTTTCTAATACGCAGTATTTT. This encodes CASSEVVSNTQYF. The rearrangement links TRBV6-1 to TRBJ2-3; no clear D gene. This CDR3 contains 13 residues. Trimming shortened V by 3 bases and J by 7 bases, and 11 bases separated the two germline ends. The germline CDR1 and CDR2 sequences are MNHNS and SASEGT.

J is TRBJ2-1 and V is TRBV7-9; 9 positions agree with TRBD2. Germline CDR1 and CDR2: SEHNR and FQNEAQ (reference sequence). The CDR3 spans 14 residues. Unmatched junction bases numbered 4, after V lost 3 bases and J lost 7 bases. CDR3 protein: CASSFGLAGNEQFF. CDR3 DNA sequence: TGTGCCAGCAGCTTCGGTCTAGCGGGAAATGAGCAGTTCTTC. Filled out from reference TRBV7-9 and TRBJ2-1, the complete variable domain reads DTGVSQNPRHKITKRGQNVTFRCDPISEHNRLYWYRQTLGQGPEFLTYFQNEAQLEKSRLLSDRFSAERPKGSFSTLEIQRTEQGDSAMYLCASSFGLAGNEQFFGPGTRLTVL.